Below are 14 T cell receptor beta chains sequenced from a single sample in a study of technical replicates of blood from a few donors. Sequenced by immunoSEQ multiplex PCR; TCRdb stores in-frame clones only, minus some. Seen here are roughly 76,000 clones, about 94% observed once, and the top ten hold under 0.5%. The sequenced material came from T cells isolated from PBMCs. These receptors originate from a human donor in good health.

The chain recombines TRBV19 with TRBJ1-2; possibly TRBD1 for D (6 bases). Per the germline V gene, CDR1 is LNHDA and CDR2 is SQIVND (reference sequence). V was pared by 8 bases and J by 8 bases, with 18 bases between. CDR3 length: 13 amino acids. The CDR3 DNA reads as TGTGCCAGTTCGGACAGCCGGCGAGGAGGCTACACCTTC. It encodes CASSDSRRGGYTF.

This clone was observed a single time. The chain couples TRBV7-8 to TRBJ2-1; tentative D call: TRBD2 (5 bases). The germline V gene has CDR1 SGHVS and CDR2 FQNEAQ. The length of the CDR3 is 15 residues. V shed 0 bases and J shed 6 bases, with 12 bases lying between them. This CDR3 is CASSLARVAPNEQFF. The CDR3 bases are TGTGCCAGCAGCTTAGCGCGGGTAGCGCCCAATGAGCAGTTCTTC. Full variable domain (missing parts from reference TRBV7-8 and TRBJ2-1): GAGVSQSPRYKVAKRGQDVALRCDPISGHVSLFWYQQALGQGPEFLTYFQNEAQLDKSGLPSDRFFAERPEGSVSTLKIQRTQQEDSAVYLCASSLARVAPNEQFFGPGTRLTVL.

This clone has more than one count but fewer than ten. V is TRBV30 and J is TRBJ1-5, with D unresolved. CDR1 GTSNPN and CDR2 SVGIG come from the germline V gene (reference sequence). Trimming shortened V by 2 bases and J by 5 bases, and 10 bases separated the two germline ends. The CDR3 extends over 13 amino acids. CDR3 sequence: CAWSNTPYQPQHF. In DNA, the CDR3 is TGTGCCTGGAGTAACACGCCGTATCAGCCCCAGCATTTT.

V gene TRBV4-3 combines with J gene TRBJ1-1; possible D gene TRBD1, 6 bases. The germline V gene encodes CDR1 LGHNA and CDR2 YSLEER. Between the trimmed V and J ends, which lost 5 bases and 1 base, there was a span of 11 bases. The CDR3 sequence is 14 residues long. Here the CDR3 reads CASSEQGGNTEAFF. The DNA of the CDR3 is TGCGCCAGCAGCGAACAGGGCGGGAACACTGAAGCTTTCTTT.

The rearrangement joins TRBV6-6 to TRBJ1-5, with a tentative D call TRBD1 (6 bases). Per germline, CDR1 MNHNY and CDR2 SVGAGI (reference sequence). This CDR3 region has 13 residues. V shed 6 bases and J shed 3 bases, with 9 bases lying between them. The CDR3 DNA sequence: TGTGCCAGCAGCGGACAGTTCAATCAGCCCCAGCATTTT. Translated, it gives CASSGQFNQPQHF.

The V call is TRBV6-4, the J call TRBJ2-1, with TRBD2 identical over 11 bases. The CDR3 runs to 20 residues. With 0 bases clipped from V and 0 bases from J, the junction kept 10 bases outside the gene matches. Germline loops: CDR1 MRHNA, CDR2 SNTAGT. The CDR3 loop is CASSDSTLAGGTSSYNEQFF. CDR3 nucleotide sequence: TGTGCCAGCAGTGACTCGACGCTAGCGGGAGGTACGAGCTCCTACAATGAGCAGTTCTTC.

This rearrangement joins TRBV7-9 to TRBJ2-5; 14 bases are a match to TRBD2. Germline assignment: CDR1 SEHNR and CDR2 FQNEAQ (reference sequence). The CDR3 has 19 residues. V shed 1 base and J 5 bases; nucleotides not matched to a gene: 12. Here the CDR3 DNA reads TGTGCCAGCAGCTTAGGAAGGTTGGGACTAGCGGGAGTCCAGGAGACCCAGTACTTC. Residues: CASSLGRLGLAGVQETQYF. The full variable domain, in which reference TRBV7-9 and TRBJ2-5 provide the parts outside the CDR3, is DTGVSQNPRHKITKRGQNVTFRCDPISEHNRLYWYRQTLGQGPEFLTYFQNEAQLEKSRLLSDRFSAERPKGSFSTLEIQRTEQGDSAMYLCASSLGRLGLAGVQETQYFGPGTRLLVL.

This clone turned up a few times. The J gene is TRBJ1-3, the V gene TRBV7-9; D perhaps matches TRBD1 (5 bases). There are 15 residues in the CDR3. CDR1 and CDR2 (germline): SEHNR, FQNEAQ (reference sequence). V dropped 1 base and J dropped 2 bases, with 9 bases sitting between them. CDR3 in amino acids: CASSLGQGTGNTIYF. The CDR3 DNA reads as TGTGCCAGCAGCTTAGGGCAGGGAACTGGAAACACCATATATTTT.

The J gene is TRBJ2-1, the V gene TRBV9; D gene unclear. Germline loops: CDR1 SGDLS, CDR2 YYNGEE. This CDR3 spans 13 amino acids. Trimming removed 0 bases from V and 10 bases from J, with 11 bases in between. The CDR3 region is CASSVEFRSEQFF. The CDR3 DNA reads TGTGCCAGCAGCGTAGAGTTCAGGTCAGAGCAGTTCTTC.

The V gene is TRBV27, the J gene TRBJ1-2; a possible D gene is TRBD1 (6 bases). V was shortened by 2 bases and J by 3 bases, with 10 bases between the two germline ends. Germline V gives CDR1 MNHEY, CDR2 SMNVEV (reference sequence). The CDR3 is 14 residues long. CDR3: CASSLGGAYYGYTF. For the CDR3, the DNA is TGTGCCAGCAGTTTAGGGGGGGCTTACTATGGCTACACCTTC.

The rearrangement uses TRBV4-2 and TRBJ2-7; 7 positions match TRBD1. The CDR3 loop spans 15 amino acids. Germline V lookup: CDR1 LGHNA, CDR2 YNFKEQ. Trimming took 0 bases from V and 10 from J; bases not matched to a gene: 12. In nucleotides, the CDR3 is TGTGCCAGCAGCCAAGATCCGACAGGGCAATTAGGCCAGTACTTC. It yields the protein CASSQDPTGQLGQYF.

The CDR3 loop is CAWRVAGGGWGTQYF. For the CDR3, the DNA is TGTGCCTGGAGAGTCGCGGGAGGGGGCTGGGGGACCCAGTACTTC. The V gene is TRBV30, the J gene TRBJ2-5; TRBD2 matches at 9 bases. CDR1 is GTSNPN, CDR2 SVGIG, per germline (reference sequence). CDR3 length: 15 residues. Unmatched junction bases numbered 12, after V lost 3 bases and J lost 7 bases.

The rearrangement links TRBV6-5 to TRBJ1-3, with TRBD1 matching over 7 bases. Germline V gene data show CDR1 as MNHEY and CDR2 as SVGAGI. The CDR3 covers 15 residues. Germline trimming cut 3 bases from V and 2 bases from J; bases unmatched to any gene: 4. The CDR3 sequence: CASSYQGVAGNTIYF. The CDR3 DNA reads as TGTGCCAGCAGTTATCAGGGGGTGGCTGGAAACACCATATATTTT.

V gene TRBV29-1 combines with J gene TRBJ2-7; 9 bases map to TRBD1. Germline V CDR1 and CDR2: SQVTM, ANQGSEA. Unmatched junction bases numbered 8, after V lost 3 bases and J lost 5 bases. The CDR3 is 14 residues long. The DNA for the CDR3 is TGCAGCGTTGATCCGGCACAGGGGGCACACGAGCAGTACTTC. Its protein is CSVDPAQGAHEQYF.